This T cell receptor beta chain originates from a study of T cell changes during pregnancy in multiple sclerosis. V was clipped by 0 bases and J by 5 bases, with 9 bases between them. The CDR3 consists of 13 residues. Looked up from germline, CDR1 is GTSNPN and CDR2 is SVGIG (reference sequence). Assay: immunoSEQ multiplex PCR; the TCRdb copy retains only in-frame clones and omits some. The profile shows approximately 98,000 clones, 90% to 95% of them singletons. The sequencing used peripheral blood, collected after pregnancy. The rearrangement links TRBV30 to TRBJ2-3, with a possible D match to TRBD2 (5 bases). The clonotype was recovered from a female donor in good health, enrolled as a control in a pregnancy study. The CDR3, as DNA: TGTGCCTGGAGTGTACGAGGGAGAGATACGCAGTATTTT. It encodes CAWSVRGRDTQYF. The whole variable domain, filled in from reference TRBV30 and TRBJ2-3, reads SQTIHQWPATLVQPVGSPLSLECTVEGTSNPNLYWYRQAAGRGLQLLFYSVGIGQISSEVPQNLSASRPQDRQFILSSKKLLLSDSGFYLCAWSVRGRDTQYFGPGTRLTVL.